The clone carrying this TCR beta chain showed up many times. Antigen specificity is unknown. This sample was included in a study of CD8 T cells in ankylosing spondylitis. The study's findings and limits: What seemed typical of ankylosing spondylitis blood was a TCR beta motif built from about 8 highly homologous variants.

The TCR beta libraries were generated through quantitative 5'-RACE incorporating molecular barcodes. Using its own MiXCR run on the 5' RACE reads, TCRdb lists one record per CDR3 protein. The sample shows 250,000 to 400,000 distinct CDR3 sequences, about 9.9% of them seen only once. The CDR3 covers 15 residues. Trimming cost V 5 bases and J 3 bases, with 17 bases left between them. Germline V gives CDR1 MNHNS, CDR2 SASEGT. The chain links TRBV6-1 to TRBJ2-7, with D maybe TRBD2 (5 bases). Input material: blood, either unsorted or a sorted T cell fraction (not recorded which). The TCR sequence derives from a female donor with ankylosing spondylitis or in good health (not recorded which). CDR3 in amino acids: CASSPASGRNYEQYF. The CDR3 region has the DNA TGTGCCAGCAGTCCTGCGAGCGGACGAAACTACGAGCAGTACTTC.